A single sample is the source of the 19 T cell receptor beta chains below, sequenced in a study of blood T cells in healthy people across ages. Then a second PCR, running roughly 7 to 12 cycles, was carried out with a sample-barcoded 5' primer and a J-beta primer mix. Each CDR3 protein is one row after TCRdb ran MiXCR on the 5' RACE reads. The profile covers 700,000 to 850,000 distinct CDR3 sequences, with roughly 35% appearing a single time and 10% to 15% taken by the ten largest. Specimen: blood. These receptor sequences come from a man in his late teens or twenties in good health.

This clonotype has a handful of counts. The chain carries TRBV29-1 and TRBJ1-1; TRBD1 is a possible D gene (5 bases). Per the germline V gene, CDR1 is SQVTM and CDR2 is ANQGSEA. The length of the CDR3 is 13 residues. The ends were cut back, 6 bases at V and 6 bases at J, with 17 bases in the middle. CDR3 protein: CSVQQVLGSEAFF. DNA for the CDR3: TGCAGCGTGCAACAGGTTTTGGGTTCTGAAGCTTTCTTT.

About this clonotype: This may come from a read error, since a much larger clone is one base off. The rearrangement joins TRBV5-1 to TRBJ2-4; D is uncertain. The CDR3 sequence is 12 residues long. Germline V lookup: CDR1 SGHRS, CDR2 YFSETQ. The CDR3 region has the DNA TGCGCCAGCAGCGATGATGAAAACACTCAGTACTTC. Its translation is CASSDDENTQYF.

This clonotype was seen only a few times. V gene TRBV6-2 or TRBV6-3 combines with J gene TRBJ2-3; D is possibly TRBD2 (6 bases). The germline V gene has CDR1 MNHEY and CDR2 SVGEGT. The length of the CDR3 is 15 residues. The V end lost 4 bases, the J end lost 1 base, and 12 bases lay between the germline ends. In nucleotides, the CDR3 is TGTGCCAGCAGTTGGACTATAACAGGCACAGATACGCAGTATTTT. Encoded protein: CASSWTITGTDTQYF.

Details on this clonotype: Compared with germline, one end of the junction differs, possibly owing to a read error. This sequence joins TRBV18 and TRBJ2-3; no clear D. Germline V gene lookup returns CDR1 KGHSH and CDR2 LQKENI. This CDR3 spans 15 amino acids. The CDR3 here is CAGSPPLVGTDTQYF. The CDR3 DNA is TGTGCCGGCTCACCACCCCTGGTTGGCACAGATACGCAGTATTTT.

V is TRBV6-6 and J is TRBJ2-1; TRBD2 is a possible D gene (7 bases). CDR1 and CDR2 (germline): MNHNY, SVGAGI (reference sequence). This CDR3 comprises 13 residues. Trimming removed 5 bases at V and 9 bases at J, with 14 bases between. The CDR3 spells CASSAPGGLEQFF. Written as DNA, the CDR3 is TGTGCCAGCAGTGCGCCGGGGGGCCTTGAGCAGTTCTTC.

The rearrangement joins TRBV7-2 to TRBJ2-5; 10 nucleotides match TRBD2. CDR1 and CDR2 from the germline V gene are SGHTA and FQGNSA. CDR3 length: 13 amino acids. V dropped 5 bases and J dropped 9; count of bases not matched to a gene: 6. The CDR3 coding sequence is TGTGCCAGCAGCGTAGGGCTAGCGGGGGCCCAGTACTTC. This codes for CASSVGLAGAQYF.

CDR3 sequence reads: CASSVGSDTEAFF. The DNA for the CDR3 is TGTGCCAGCAGTGTGGGGTCGGACACTGAAGCTTTCTTT. The V and J genes are TRBV12-3 or TRBV12-4 and TRBJ1-1; D call uncertain. This CDR3 has 13 residues. Deletions cut 5 bases from V and 3 bases from J, with 10 bases between.

The rearrangement links TRBV9 to TRBJ1-5, with 9 bases fitting TRBD1. CDR3 length: 15 residues. From germline, CDR1 is SGDLS and CDR2 YYNGEE. J gave up 2 bases and V 3 bases, and 3 bases lay outside the gene matches. The CDR3 DNA follows: TGTGCCAGCAGCGCCACAGGGGGCGGCAATCAGCCCCAGCATTTT. It codes for CASSATGGGNQPQHF.

This clonotype has ten or more counts. V and J are TRBV20-1 and TRBJ2-1, with D unresolved. The CDR3 runs 14 residues. The germline V gene has CDR1 DFQATT and CDR2 SNEGSKA (reference sequence). V was cut by 0 bases and J by 5 bases, with 11 bases left in between. The CDR3 DNA follows: TGCAGTGCTAGAGATACAGCCATGAACAATGAGCAGTTCTTC. It yields the protein CSARDTAMNNEQFF.

This clonotype was counted ten times or more. The V and J genes are TRBV20-1 and TRBJ2-1, with D unclear. Trimming took 0 bases from V and 0 from J, leaving 9 bases between them. CDR3 length equals 15 residues. Germline assignment: CDR1 DFQATT and CDR2 SNEGSKA (reference sequence). CDR3 coding DNA: TGCAGTGCTAGAGATCTCCGGAGCTCCTACAATGAGCAGTTCTTC. It encodes CSARDLRSSYNEQFF.

This clonotype occurred once. The chain joins TRBV4-1 to TRBJ2-2, with 7 bases identical to TRBD1. Unmatched junction bases numbered 5, after V lost 5 bases and J lost 5 bases. CDR3 length equals 14 residues. Germline V CDR1 and CDR2: MGHRA, YSYEKL. The CDR3 nucleotides are TGCGCCAGCAGCGCCCGACAGGGTACCGGGGAGCTGTTTTTT. Amino acids: CASSARQGTGELFF.

This clonotype occurred a few times. The rearrangement uses TRBV12-3 or TRBV12-4 and TRBJ2-7; TRBD1 is a possible D gene (5 bases). Trimming pared 5 bases from V and 9 bases from J, leaving 11 bases between. This CDR3 is 11 amino acids long. CDR3 sequence: CASSQGAMQYF. In DNA, the CDR3 is TGTGCCAGCAGTCAAGGGGCAATGCAGTACTTC.

The V and J genes are TRBV7-6 and TRBJ2-5, with D possibly TRBD1 on 5 matching bases. The CDR3 contains 15 residues. The V end lost 2 bases, the J end lost 5 bases, and 15 bases lay between the germline ends. Germline V gene sequence: CDR1 SGHVS, CDR2 FNYEAQ. DNA of the CDR3: TGTGCCAGCAGCTTACTGGGGCCTAAAGGGGAGACCCAGTACTTC. Protein: CASSLLGPKGETQYF.

The V gene is TRBV3-1, the J gene TRBJ1-2; D is perhaps TRBD1 (6 bases). The germline gives CDR1 LGHDT, CDR2 YNNKEL (reference sequence). The CDR3 sequence is 15 residues long. Trimming took off 0 bases at V and 8 bases at J, with 16 bases between the two ends. The CDR3 DNA sequence: TGTGCCAGCAGCCAAGATGCGACAGGTTTGACCGGCTACACCTTC. Protein sequence: CASSQDATGLTGYTF.

This clonotype occurred a few times. V and J are TRBV29-1 and TRBJ1-2; D remains ambiguous. Trimming removed 3 bases at V and 4 bases at J, with 9 bases between. Looked up from germline, CDR1 is SQVTM and CDR2 is ANQGSEA. The CDR3 covers 12 residues. In nucleotides, the CDR3 is TGCAGCGTTGAGTCTGGTCTCTATGGCTACACCTTC. This translates into CSVESGLYGYTF.

Many counts were recorded for this clonotype. The rearrangement joins TRBV5-1 to TRBJ2-5; D is ambiguous. This CDR3 has 14 amino acids. Germline V gene sequence: CDR1 SGHRS, CDR2 YFSETQ. V shed 0 bases and J shed 2 bases, with 8 bases lying between them. CDR3 coding DNA: TGCGCCAGCAGCTTGGATCCCAGTCAAGAGACCCAGTACTTC. Translated, it gives CASSLDPSQETQYF. Based on the CDR3 plus reference TRBV5-1 and TRBJ2-5, the full variable domain is KAGVTQTPRYLIKTRGQQVTLSCSPISGHRSVSWYQQTPGQGLQFLFEYFSETQRNKGNFPGRFSGRQFSNSRSEMNVSTLELGDSALYLCASSLDPSQETQYFGPGTRLLVL.

This clonotype was observed a handful of times. The rearrangement uses TRBV5-1 and TRBJ1-2, with TRBD1 matching 11 bases. Germline trimming cut 4 bases from V and 6 bases from J; bases unmatched to any gene: 8. Germline CDR1 SGHRS, CDR2 YFSETQ. This CDR3 is built from 15 residues. CDR3 residues: CASSRGWDRGDGYTF. The CDR3, as DNA: TGCGCCAGCAGCAGGGGATGGGACAGGGGGGATGGCTACACCTTC.

This clonotype was picked up many times. The genes are TRBV6-6 and TRBJ2-5; D call uncertain. Germline CDR1 is MNHNY and CDR2 is SVGAGI (reference sequence). V gave up 2 bases and J gave up 3 bases, with 13 bases separating them. This CDR3 spans 15 amino acids. The CDR3 loop reads CASSYDPDAKETQYF. CDR3 bases: TGTGCCAGCAGTTACGATCCAGACGCCAAAGAGACCCAGTACTTC.

The J gene is TRBJ1-4, the V gene TRBV4-3, with D hard to call. Germline CDR1 LGHNA, CDR2 YSLEER. CDR3 size: 15 residues. Trimming stripped 0 bases from V and 5 bases from J, with 10 bases between. CDR3 in amino acids: CASSQDATPNEKLFF. The CDR3 DNA follows: TGCGCCAGCAGCCAAGATGCGACACCAAATGAAAAACTGTTTTTT.